The 26 T cell receptor beta chains listed next were all sequenced from one sample in a study of blood T cell repertoires in COVID-19. Produced via immunoSEQ multiplex PCR; TCRdb's table is partial and in-frame only. The table shows about 210,000 clones, with roughly nine tenths occurring only once. Sequenced: peripheral blood. The receptors here all came from a man aged 25 to 45 with acute or convalescent COVID-19.

This clone was picked up one time. This chain joins TRBV5-1 and TRBJ2-5; TRBD1 aligns across 7 bases. The junction had 9 bases not matched to a gene; V was cut back by 6 bases and J by 4 bases. This CDR3 is built from 14 residues. Germline-derived CDR1 and CDR2 are SGHRS and YFSETQ. CDR3 in amino acids: CASNLLTGIETQYF. DNA of the CDR3: TGCGCCAGCAACCTCTTGACAGGGATAGAGACCCAGTACTTC.

The chain uses TRBV18 and TRBJ2-3; D possibly corresponds to TRBD2 (6 bases). Trimming pared 3 bases from V and 1 base from J, leaving 14 bases between. CDR1 is KGHSH and CDR2 is LQKENI in the germline V gene. The CDR3 length is 16 residues. For the CDR3, the DNA is TGTGCCAGCTCACCCTTTAGCGGTGAACGCACAGATACGCAGTATTTT. Translated, it gives CASSPFSGERTDTQYF. The variable domain in full, with the rest retrieved from reference TRBV18 and TRBJ2-3, is NAGVMQNPRHLVRRRGQEARLRCSPMKGHSHVYWYRQLPEEGLKFMVYLQKENIIDESGMPKERFSAEFPKEGPSILRIQQVVRGDSAAYFCASSPFSGERTDTQYFGPGTRLTVL.

This clone came up once. The V call is TRBV28, the J call TRBJ1-2; the D is unclear. The CDR3 extends over 14 amino acids. V lost 1 base, J lost 0 bases, and 6 bases lay in between. Per the germline V gene, CDR1 is MDHEN and CDR2 is SYDVKM. As DNA, the CDR3 is TGTGCCAGCAGTTTATCTCTAGCTAACTATGGCTACACCTTC. Protein product: CASSLSLANYGYTF.

This clone came up once. This chain connects TRBV6-1 to TRBJ2-1; 10 bases map to TRBD2. Germline loops: CDR1 MNHNS, CDR2 SASEGT. The CDR3 is made up of 16 amino acids. V dropped 2 bases and J dropped 4; count of bases not matched to a gene: 5. The CDR3 DNA sequence: TGTGCCAGCAGTGAAAGGGCTAGCGGGAGATACAATGAGCAGTTCTTC. Encoded protein: CASSERASGRYNEQFF.

The V gene is TRBV30, the J gene TRBJ1-5, with D maybe TRBD1 (6 bases). Between the trimmed V and J ends, which lost 0 bases and 0 bases, there was a span of 15 bases. The germline gives CDR1 GTSNPN, CDR2 SVGIG (reference sequence). This CDR3 has 17 amino acids. The CDR3 here is CAWSVLGHPYSNQPQHF. CDR3 coding DNA: TGTGCCTGGAGTGTACTGGGACACCCTTATAGCAATCAGCCCCAGCATTTT.

The CDR3 sequence is CASSLRQGNQPQHF. DNA for the CDR3: TGTGCCAGCAGCTTAAGACAGGGGAACCAGCCCCAGCATTTT. The V and J genes are TRBV7-2 and TRBJ1-5, with TRBD1 matching 8 bases. Germline V gene data show CDR1 as SGHTA and CDR2 as FQGNSA. Germline trimming cut 2 bases from V and 7 bases from J; bases unmatched to any gene: 4. The CDR3 totals 14 residues.

The chain carries TRBV30 and TRBJ2-3, with D possibly TRBD2 on 5 matching bases. Germline values: CDR1 GTSNPN, CDR2 SVGIG (reference sequence). The CDR3 contains 13 residues. V was clipped by 5 bases and J by 3 bases, with 12 bases between them. In DNA form, the CDR3 reads TGTGCCTGGCTCCGGAGAGGGACAGATACGCAGTATTTT. Translation: CAWLRRGTDTQYF.

The J gene is TRBJ2-3, the V gene TRBV28, with TRBD2 identical over 7 bases. The V gene's germline CDR1 is MDHEN and CDR2 SYDVKM. V was pared by 6 bases and J by 0 bases, with 6 bases of the junction left unmatched. The CDR3 consists of 15 residues. The CDR3 loop is CASSAAGPSTDTQYF. CDR3 DNA: TGTGCCAGCAGCGCAGCGGGGCCTAGCACAGATACGCAGTATTTT.

The genes are TRBV3-1 (or the pseudogene TRBV3-2) and TRBJ1-1; D gene ambiguous. Trimming shortened V by 1 base and J by 4 bases, and 16 bases separated the two germline ends. Germline V gene lookup returns CDR1 LGHDT and CDR2 YNNKEL (reference sequence). The CDR3 consists of 16 residues. CDR3 protein: CASSQVTGVDRTEAFF. The CDR3 DNA reads as TGTGCCAGCAGCCAAGTGACCGGGGTTGATCGCACTGAAGCTTTCTTT.

A remark on this clone: A junction end diverges from the germline sequence, so it may reflect a read error. The chain couples TRBV5-8 to TRBJ1-5, with D unresolved. This CDR3 comprises 12 residues. Germline V lookup: CDR1 SGHTS, CDR2 YDEGEE. The CDR3 coding sequence is TGTGCCACCAGCCCAGGCAATCAGCCCCAGCATTTT. It encodes CATSPGNQPQHF. Complete variable domain (other parts from reference TRBV5-8 and TRBJ1-5): EAGVTQSPTHLIKTRGQQATLRCSPISGHTSVYWYQQALGLGLQFLLWYDEGEERNRGNFPPRFSGRQFPNYSSELNVNALELEDSALYLCATSPGNQPQHFGDGTRLSIL.

V is TRBV11-2 and J is TRBJ2-1; D remains unclear. V was pared by 0 bases and J by 6 bases, with 9 bases between. CDR3 length equals 14 residues. Germline V CDR1 and CDR2: SGHAT, FQNNGV. The CDR3 nucleotides read TGTGCCAGCAGCTTAGAGGTTCAGATCAATGAGCAGTTCTTC. It yields the protein CASSLEVQINEQFF.

The chain is built from TRBV12-3 or TRBV12-4 and TRBJ2-4, with D possibly TRBD1 on 6 matching bases. V was trimmed by 4 bases and J by 5 bases, leaving 9 bases between them. This CDR3 is 13 amino acids long. CDR3 sequence reads: CASSSQGQNIQYF. The CDR3 DNA sequence: TGTGCCAGCAGTTCACAGGGACAAAACATTCAGTACTTC.

The chain recombines TRBV28 with TRBJ2-3; D remains unclear. V was clipped by 5 bases and J by 6 bases, with 15 bases between them. The CDR3 loop spans 14 amino acids. CDR1 MDHEN and CDR2 SYDVKM come from the germline V gene. CDR3 nucleotide sequence: TGTGCCAGCAGTACTTATACGGGTAGGGATACGCAGTATTTT. The encoded protein is CASSTYTGRDTQYF.

The chain uses TRBV7-9 and TRBJ1-5, with D uncertain. The V gene's germline CDR1 is SEHNR and CDR2 FQNEAQ (reference sequence). Trimming removed 4 bases at V and 3 bases at J, with 10 bases between. The CDR3 is made up of 14 amino acids. CDR3 amino acids: CASSSLRDNQPQHF. The CDR3 nucleotides are TGTGCCAGCAGCTCTCTCCGGGACAATCAGCCCCAGCATTTT.

This chain connects TRBV6-5 to TRBJ2-3, with no clear D. Germline CDR1 and CDR2: MNHEY and SVGAGI. The CDR3 spans 13 residues. Trimming cost V 8 bases and J 5 bases, with 14 bases left between them. The CDR3 bases are TGTGCCAGCTTAGGAGAAAGGCGAGATACGCAGTATTTT. Its translation is CASLGERRDTQYF.

V usage is TRBV2 and J usage is TRBJ2-1; a possible D gene is TRBD1 (5 bases). The CDR3 has 13 residues. Germline V gene lookup returns CDR1 SNHLY and CDR2 FYNNEI. The V end was cut by 5 bases, the J end by 8 bases, with 13 bases between. The CDR3 protein is CASSQGGFDEQFF. The CDR3 DNA sequence: TGTGCCAGCAGTCAGGGTGGGTTCGATGAGCAGTTCTTC.

The V call is TRBV5-1, the J call TRBJ2-1; 10 bases fit TRBD2. CDR1 is SGHRS, CDR2 YFSETQ, per germline. The CDR3 has 15 amino acids. With V trimmed by 4 bases and J by 9 bases, 10 bases remained unmatched. The CDR3 DNA is TGCGCCAGCAGCCCGAGGGGACTAGCGTCCCCTGAGCAGTTCTTC. Translated: CASSPRGLASPEQFF. The variable domain in full, with the rest retrieved from reference TRBV5-1 and TRBJ2-1, is KAGVTQTPRYLIKTRGQQVTLSCSPISGHRSVSWYQQTPGQGLQFLFEYFSETQRNKGNFPGRFSGRQFSNSRSEMNVSTLELGDSALYLCASSPRGLASPEQFFGPGTRLTVL.

This clone was detected only once. The rearrangement joins TRBV18 to TRBJ2-3, with D perhaps TRBD1 (6 bases). The germline V gene has CDR1 KGHSH and CDR2 LQKENI. The CDR3 is made up of 15 amino acids. Trimming cost V 6 bases and J 2 bases, with 15 bases left between them. CDR3 protein: CASSLTGHNTDTQYF. CDR3 bases: TGTGCCAGCTCTCTCACGGGACATAACACAGATACGCAGTATTTT.

The chain carries TRBV13 and TRBJ1-1, with TRBD1 as a possible D gene (5 bases). In germline, CDR1 is PRHDT, CDR2 FYEKMQ (reference sequence). The ends were cut back, 5 bases at V and 7 bases at J, with 17 bases in the middle. The CDR3 sequence is 14 residues long. This CDR3 reads CASSQGQYPLEAFF. In DNA, the CDR3 is TGTGCCAGCAGCCAGGGCCAATATCCCCTTGAAGCTTTCTTT.

The chain couples TRBV15 to TRBJ2-1, with 12 bases that match TRBD2. Germline lookup yields CDR1 LNHNV and CDR2 YYDKDF (reference sequence). The V segment lost 0 bases and the J segment 7 bases; nucleotides outside the gene matches: 16. The CDR3 is 20 amino acids. CDR3 region: CATSRDPRGAASGRVNEQFF. CDR3 DNA: TGTGCCACCAGCAGAGATCCCAGGGGTGCTGCTAGCGGGAGGGTAAATGAGCAGTTCTTC.

The chain is built from TRBV3-1 (or the pseudogene TRBV3-2) and TRBJ1-4; D gene uncertain. The CDR3 runs 12 residues. Per the germline V gene, CDR1 is LGHDT and CDR2 is YNNKEL (reference sequence). With 1 base removed from V and 8 bases from J, the gap between germline ends came to 5 bases. In DNA form, the CDR3 reads TGTGCCAGCAGCCAAGGCAGAGAAAAACTGTTTTTT. It is translated as CASSQGREKLFF.

J is TRBJ1-2 and V is TRBV28; weak D call: TRBD1 (5 bases). CDR3 length: 16 amino acids. V was pared by 1 base and J by 2 bases, with 14 bases between. The germline V gene encodes CDR1 MDHEN and CDR2 SYDVKM. The chain's CDR3 is CASSLLWQGGNYGYTF. The CDR3 bases are TGTGCCAGCAGTTTATTGTGGCAGGGAGGAAACTATGGCTACACCTTC.

The genes are TRBV18 and TRBJ1-6; D unclear. Germline CDR1 and CDR2: KGHSH and LQKENI. V was trimmed by 3 bases and J by 5 bases, leaving 5 bases between them. CDR3 length: 13 residues. The CDR3 DNA reads as TGTGCCAGCTCACCCAATCATAATTCACCCCTCCACTTT. It translates to CASSPNHNSPLHF.

On this clone: Within the sample, other DNA sequences also encode this same CDR3. CDR3 sequence: CASSDRQGGEKLFF. As DNA, the CDR3 is TGTGCCAGCAGCGACAGACAGGGTGGGGAAAAACTGTTTTTT. The chain joins TRBV9 to TRBJ1-4, with TRBD1 identical over 7 bases. The length of the CDR3 is 14 residues. Germline lookup yields CDR1 SGDLS and CDR2 YYNGEE. The V and J ends lost 3 bases and 8 bases, in that order; junction bases with no gene match: 7. The whole variable domain, filled in from reference TRBV9 and TRBJ1-4, reads DSGVTQTPKHLITATGQRVTLRCSPRSGDLSVYWYQQSLDQGLQFLIQYYNGEERAKGNILERFSAQQFPDLHSELNLSSLELGDSALYFCASSDRQGGEKLFFGSGTQLSVL.

This clone has more than one count but fewer than ten. The genes are TRBV6-5 and TRBJ1-2; no definite D call. Germline lookup yields CDR1 MNHEY and CDR2 SVGAGI. The V end lost 7 bases, the J end lost 6 bases, and 18 bases lay between the germline ends. The CDR3 sequence is 14 residues long. The CDR3, as DNA: TGTGCCAGCATAGGGCGGACTATGGTTGATGGCTACACCTTC. It specifies CASIGRTMVDGYTF.

This chain connects TRBV25-1 to TRBJ2-1, with 7 bases aligning to TRBD2. The CDR3 is 16 residues long. The germline V gene encodes CDR1 MGHDK and CDR2 SYGVNS. V shed 4 bases, J shed 2 bases, and the junction held 8 bases outside the gene matches. The CDR3 region has the DNA TGTGCCAGCAGTGGGCAGGGAGGGGCAACCTACAATGAGCAGTTCTTC. As protein: CASSGQGGATYNEQFF.